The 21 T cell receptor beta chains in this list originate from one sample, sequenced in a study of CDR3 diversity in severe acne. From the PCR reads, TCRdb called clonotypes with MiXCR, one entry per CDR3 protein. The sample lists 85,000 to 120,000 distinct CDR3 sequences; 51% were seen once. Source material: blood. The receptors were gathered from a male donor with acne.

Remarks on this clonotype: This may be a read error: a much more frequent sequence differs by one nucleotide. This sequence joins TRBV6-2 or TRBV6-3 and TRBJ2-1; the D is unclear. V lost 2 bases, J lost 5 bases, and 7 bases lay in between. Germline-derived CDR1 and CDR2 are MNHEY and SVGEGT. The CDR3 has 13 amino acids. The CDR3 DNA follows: TGTGCCAGCAGTTACGAGGTAAACAATGAGCAGTTCTTC. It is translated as CASSYEVNNEQFF.

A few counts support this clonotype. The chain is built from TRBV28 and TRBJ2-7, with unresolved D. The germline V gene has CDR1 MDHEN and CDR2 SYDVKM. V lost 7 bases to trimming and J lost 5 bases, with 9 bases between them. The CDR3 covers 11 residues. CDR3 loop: CASTSEDEQYF. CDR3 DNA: TGTGCCAGCACCTCGGAAGACGAGCAGTACTTC. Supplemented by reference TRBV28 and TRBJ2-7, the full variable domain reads DVKVTQSSRYLVKRTGEKVFLECVQDMDHENMFWYRQDPGLGLRLIYFSYDVKMKEKGDIPEGYSVSREKKERFSLILESASTNQTSMYLCASTSEDEQYFGPGTRLTVT.

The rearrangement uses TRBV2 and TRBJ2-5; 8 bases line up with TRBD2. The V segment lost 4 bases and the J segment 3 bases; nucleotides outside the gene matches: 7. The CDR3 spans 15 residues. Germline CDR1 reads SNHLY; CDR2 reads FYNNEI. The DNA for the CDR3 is TGTGCCAGCAGTGGGATTAGCGGGAATAAAGAGACCCAGTACTTC. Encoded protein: CASSGISGNKETQYF.

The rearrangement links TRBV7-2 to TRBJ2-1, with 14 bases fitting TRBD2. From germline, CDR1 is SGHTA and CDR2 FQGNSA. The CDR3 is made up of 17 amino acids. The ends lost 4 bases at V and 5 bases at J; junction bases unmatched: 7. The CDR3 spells CASSSYPGLAGDNEQFF. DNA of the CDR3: TGTGCCAGCAGCTCCTATCCGGGACTAGCGGGAGACAATGAGCAGTTCTTC.

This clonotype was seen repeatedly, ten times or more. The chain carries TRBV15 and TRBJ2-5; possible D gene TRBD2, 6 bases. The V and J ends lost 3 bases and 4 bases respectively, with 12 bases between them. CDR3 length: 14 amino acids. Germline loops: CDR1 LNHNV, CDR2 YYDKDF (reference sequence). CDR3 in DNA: TGTGCCACCAGCAGGACGGAGGGCCGAGAGACCCAGTACTTC. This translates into CATSRTEGRETQYF.

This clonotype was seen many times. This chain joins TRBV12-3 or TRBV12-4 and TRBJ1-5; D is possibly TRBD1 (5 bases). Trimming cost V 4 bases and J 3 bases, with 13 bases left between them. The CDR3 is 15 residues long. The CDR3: CASSSRGPNNQPQHF. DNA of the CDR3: TGTGCCAGCAGTTCAAGGGGACCTAACAATCAGCCCCAGCATTTT.

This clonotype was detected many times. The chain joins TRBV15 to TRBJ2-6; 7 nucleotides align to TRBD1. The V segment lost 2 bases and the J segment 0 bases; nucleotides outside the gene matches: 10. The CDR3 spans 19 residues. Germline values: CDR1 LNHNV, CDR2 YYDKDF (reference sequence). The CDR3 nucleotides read TGTGCCACCAGCAGAATTACCGCCGGGACAGACTCTGGGGCCAACGTCCTGACTTTC. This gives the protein CATSRITAGTDSGANVLTF. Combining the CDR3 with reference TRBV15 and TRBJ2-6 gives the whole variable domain DAMVIQNPRYQVTQFGKPVTLSCSQTLNHNVMYWYQQKSSQAPKLLFHYYDKDFNNEADTPDNFQSRRPNTSFCFLDIRSPGLGDTAMYLCATSRITAGTDSGANVLTFGAGSRLTVL.

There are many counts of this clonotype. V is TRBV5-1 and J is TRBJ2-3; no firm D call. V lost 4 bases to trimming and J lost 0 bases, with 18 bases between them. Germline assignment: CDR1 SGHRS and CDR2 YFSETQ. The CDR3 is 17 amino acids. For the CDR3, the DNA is TGCGCCAGCAGCCCTCAACCGGCAGGAACTAGCACAGATACGCAGTATTTT. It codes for CASSPQPAGTSTDTQYF.

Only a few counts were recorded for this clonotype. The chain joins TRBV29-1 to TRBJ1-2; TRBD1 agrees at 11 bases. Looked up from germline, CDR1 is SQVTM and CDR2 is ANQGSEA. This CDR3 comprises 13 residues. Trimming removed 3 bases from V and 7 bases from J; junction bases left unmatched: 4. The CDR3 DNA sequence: TGCAGCGTTGATGGTGGACAGGGGGCTGGCTACACCTTC. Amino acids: CSVDGGQGAGYTF.

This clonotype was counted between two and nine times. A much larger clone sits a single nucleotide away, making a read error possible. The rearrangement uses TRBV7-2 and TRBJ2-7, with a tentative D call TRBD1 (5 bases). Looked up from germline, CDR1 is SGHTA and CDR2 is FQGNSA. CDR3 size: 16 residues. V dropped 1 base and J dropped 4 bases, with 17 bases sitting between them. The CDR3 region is CASSLGRGNAEYEQYF. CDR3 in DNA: TGTGCCAGCAGCTTAGGAAGGGGCAATGCGGAGTACGAGCAGTACTTC. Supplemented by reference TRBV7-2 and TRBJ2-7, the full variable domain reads GAGVSQSPSNKVTEKGKDVELRCDPISGHTALYWYRQSLGQGLEFLIYFQGNSAPDKSGLPSDRFSAERTGGSVSTLTIQRTQQEDSAVYLCASSLGRGNAEYEQYFGPGTRLTVT.

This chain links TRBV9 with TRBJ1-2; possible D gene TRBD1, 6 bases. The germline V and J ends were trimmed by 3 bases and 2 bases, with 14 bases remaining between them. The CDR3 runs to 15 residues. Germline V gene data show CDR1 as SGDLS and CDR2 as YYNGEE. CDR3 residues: CASSGTSGTNYGYTF. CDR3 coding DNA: TGTGCCAGCAGCGGAACTAGCGGGACAAACTATGGCTACACCTTC.

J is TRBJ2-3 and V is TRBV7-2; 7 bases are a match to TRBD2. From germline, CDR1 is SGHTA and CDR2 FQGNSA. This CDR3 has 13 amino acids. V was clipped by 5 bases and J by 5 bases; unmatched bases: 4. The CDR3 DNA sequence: TGTGCCAGCAGCCGGCGCGGGGGAGATACGCAGTATTTT. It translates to CASSRRGGDTQYF. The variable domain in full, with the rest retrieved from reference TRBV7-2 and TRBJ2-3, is GAGVSQSPSNKVTEKGKDVELRCDPISGHTALYWYRQSLGQGLEFLIYFQGNSAPDKSGLPSDRFSAERTGGSVSTLTIQRTQQEDSAVYLCASSRRGGDTQYFGPGTRLTVL.

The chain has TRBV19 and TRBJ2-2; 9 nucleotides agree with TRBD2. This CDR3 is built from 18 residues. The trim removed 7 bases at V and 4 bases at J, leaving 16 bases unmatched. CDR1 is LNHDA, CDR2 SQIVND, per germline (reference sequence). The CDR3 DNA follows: TGTGCCAGTAACCCAAAAACATTAGCGGGAGTGGGCACCGGGGAGCTGTTTTTT. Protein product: CASNPKTLAGVGTGELFF. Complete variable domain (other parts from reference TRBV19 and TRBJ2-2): DGGITQSPKYLFRKEGQNVTLSCEQNLNHDAMYWYRQDPGQGLRLIYYSQIVNDFQKGDIAEGYSVSREKKESFPLTVTSAQKNPTAFYLCASNPKTLAGVGTGELFFGEGSRLTVL.

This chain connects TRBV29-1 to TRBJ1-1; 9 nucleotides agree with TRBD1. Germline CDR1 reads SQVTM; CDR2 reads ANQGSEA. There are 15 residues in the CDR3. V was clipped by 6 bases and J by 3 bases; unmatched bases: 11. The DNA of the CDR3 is TGCAGCGTCTCAAGGGGGACAGGGATGGACACTGAAGCTTTCTTT. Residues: CSVSRGTGMDTEAFF.

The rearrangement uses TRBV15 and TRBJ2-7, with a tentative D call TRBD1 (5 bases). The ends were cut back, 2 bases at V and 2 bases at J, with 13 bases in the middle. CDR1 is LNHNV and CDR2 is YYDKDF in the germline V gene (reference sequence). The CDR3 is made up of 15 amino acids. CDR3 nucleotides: TGTGCCACCAGCAGACCCGGAACAGGAACCTACGAGCAGTACTTC. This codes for CATSRPGTGTYEQYF.

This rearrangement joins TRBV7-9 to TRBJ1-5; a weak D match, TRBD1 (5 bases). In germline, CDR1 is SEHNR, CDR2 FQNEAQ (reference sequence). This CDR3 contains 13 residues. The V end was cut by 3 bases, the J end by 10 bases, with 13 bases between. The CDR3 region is CASSFGTSEPQHF. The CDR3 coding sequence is TGTGCCAGCAGCTTCGGGACGTCGGAACCCCAGCATTTT.

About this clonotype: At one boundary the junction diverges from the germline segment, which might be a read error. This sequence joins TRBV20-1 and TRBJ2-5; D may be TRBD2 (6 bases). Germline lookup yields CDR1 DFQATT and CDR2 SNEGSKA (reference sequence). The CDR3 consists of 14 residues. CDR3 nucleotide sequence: TGCAGTGCTAGAGAGGGCAGGGCCGGCGGGACCCAGCACTTC. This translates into CSAREGRAGGTQHF.

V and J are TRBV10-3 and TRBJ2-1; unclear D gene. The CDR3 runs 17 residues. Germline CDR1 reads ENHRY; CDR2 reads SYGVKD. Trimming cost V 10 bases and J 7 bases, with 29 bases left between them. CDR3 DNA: TGTGCCAGCAGCCGGTCTGAGGCGAGACGTGTTTCAAATGAGCAGTTCTTC. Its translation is CASSRSEARRVSNEQFF.

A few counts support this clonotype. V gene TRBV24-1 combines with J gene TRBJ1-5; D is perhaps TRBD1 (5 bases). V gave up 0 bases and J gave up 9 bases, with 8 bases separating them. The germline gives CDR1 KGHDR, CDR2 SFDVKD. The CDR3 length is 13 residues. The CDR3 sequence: CATSDLDGAPQHF. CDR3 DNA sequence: TGTGCCACCAGTGATTTGGACGGGGCGCCCCAGCATTTT.

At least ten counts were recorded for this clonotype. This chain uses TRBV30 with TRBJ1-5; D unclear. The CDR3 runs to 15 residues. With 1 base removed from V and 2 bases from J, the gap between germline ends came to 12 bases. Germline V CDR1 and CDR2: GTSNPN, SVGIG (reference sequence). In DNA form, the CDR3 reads TGTGCCTGGAGTGGGGTTTATGAGGGCAATCAGCCCCAGCATTTT. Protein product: CAWSGVYEGNQPQHF. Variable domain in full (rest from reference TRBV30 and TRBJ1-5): SQTIHQWPATLVQPVGSPLSLECTVEGTSNPNLYWYRQAAGRGLQLLFYSVGIGQISSEVPQNLSASRPQDRQFILSSKKLLLSDSGFYLCAWSGVYEGNQPQHFGDGTRLSIL.

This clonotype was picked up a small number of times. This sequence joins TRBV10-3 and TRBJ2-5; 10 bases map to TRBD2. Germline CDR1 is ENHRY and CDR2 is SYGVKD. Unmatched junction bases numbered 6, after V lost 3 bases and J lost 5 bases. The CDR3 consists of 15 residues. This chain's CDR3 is CAISETSGKAETQYF. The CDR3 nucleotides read TGTGCCATCAGTGAAACTAGCGGGAAGGCGGAGACCCAGTACTTC.